This T cell receptor beta chain was identified during a study of shared clonotypes between healthy human individuals. Whole-study context: Researchers assigned three CD4 naive, three CD4 memory, two CD8 naive and one CD8 memory plate to each donor.

TCRdb's table, derived via immunoSEQ multiplex PCR, lists solely in-frame clones and lacks some. Of roughly 1,800,000 clones detected, about 94% appear once; the ten largest clones hold more than 0.9%. Naive-designated CD8 cells lacked CD45RO, were positively enriched for CCR7, and omitted terminally differentiated effector memory CD45RA+ cells. Among the donors, all were Caucasian adults who lived in Nashville, Tennessee. A note on this clone: Its antigen is unidentified.

Study results and caveats: For naive CD4 cells, approximately 5% of clonotypes were shared across a handful of donors. The authors sampled blood alone, and tissue repertoires likely differ.

The sample comprised naive CD8+ T cells sorted from blood. The receptor was derived from a man aged 18-30 years in good health.

The CDR3 DNA follows: TGTGCCAGCAGCTCCGAGCGGGCCGGTACGCAGTATTTT. Its translation is CASSSERAGTQYF. The chain links TRBV13 to TRBJ2-3; possibly TRBD2 for D (6 bases). CDR1 PRHDT and CDR2 FYEKMQ come from the germline V gene (reference sequence). V gave up 4 bases and J gave up 8 bases, with 13 bases separating them. The CDR3 is made up of 13 amino acids.